This T cell receptor (beta chain) was retrieved from a study of blood T cell repertoires in COVID-19 (dated by TCRdb to about 2020). In terms of the full investigation: The collaborator samples originated in the United States, Italy and Spain and spanned the acute and convalescent phases of COVID-19. The material from the prospective study consisted of cDNA or gDNA derived from T cells, B-cell-depleted T cells, or PBMCs. The dataset comprised deeply sampled blood TCRbeta repertoires from subjects exposed to, actively infected with, or recovered from COVID-19. The repertoires were released in a freely available public database meant as a resource for research on the immune response to SARS-CoV-2. Samples were obtained from the ongoing ImmuneRACE study (first 160 participants) and from 1,000 to 1,500 subjects provided by 6 global collaborators. Nearly every sample came with metadata listing a de-identified subject ID, COVID-19 status, age in years and sex. Where HLA class I and class II types were available, the types were taken from metadata supplied by the sample provider, not from assay-based typing.

General findings and caveats noted by the study authors: Clinical and demographic metadata were provided uncurated, with the amount varying by source and participant.

Comments on this clone: Its antigen specificity is not known. The record has no base qualities; no much larger clone is one base away.

TCRbeta CDR3 regions were amplified from genomic DNA using the immunoSEQ Assay, a bias-controlled multiplex PCR. On the study's bioinformatics: The number of nucleated cells in each sample was estimated from the amplification of reference gene primers within the assay. To quantify the absolute abundance of each unique TCRbeta CDR3 rearrangement, sequence reads were collapsed and filtered. Productive Simpson clonality was computed per sample as the square root of Simpson's diversity index over productive rearrangements. Drawn from immuneACCESS, this table holds only the in-frame rearrangements with V and J called that TCRdb kept. Clones are partly lost; checked studies trace under half to an unresolved V gene and leave the rest unexplained. D and trimming come from the DNA, and the V and J calls and clone size come from that table. The sample yields some 90,000 clones; more than 65% were counted once. Of the sample, 4.4% falls within the top ten clones.

The CDR3 sequence holds 13 residues, the cysteine and phenylalanine included. The retained sequence is limited to the CDR3, 39 bases, with the frame set at the first base. Relative to germline, V is 3 bases shorter and J is 7 bases shorter, with 10 bases between their ends. Each collaborating institution followed its own protocols to collect whole blood in K2EDTA tubes. Collaborator samples were shipped for TCRbeta analysis as frozen whole blood, isolated PBMCs, or DNA extracted from either sample type. The chain couples TRBV12-3 or TRBV12-4 to TRBJ2-1; a weak D assignment points to TRBD2 (6 bases agree). This clonotype was obtained from a man aged 60 to 75 with acute or convalescent COVID-19. Sequenced input: peripheral blood. CDR3 loop: CASSFAGRNEQFF. The DNA sequence is given as TGTGCCAGCAGTTTCGCGGGGAGGAATGAGCAGTTCTTC.